This passage covers 11 T cell receptor beta chains from one sample sequenced in a study of post-analysis software for immune sequencing data. Notes on the study in general: Controls showed lower frequencies than patients for five TRBV segments, and TRBV5-6, TRBV5-1 and TRBV20-1 were among these.

Antigen specificity for these receptors is unknown. The library was made from cDNA and included unique molecular identifiers. TCRdb reprocessed the PCR reads with MiXCR, giving one entry per CDR3 protein. The sample shows 600,000 to 700,000 distinct CDR3 sequences, approximately 60% of them seen only once. Sequencing was carried out using blood. These receptors originate from a girl aged 2 to 10 with multiple sclerosis.

The gene calls are TRBV15 and TRBJ2-1, with D possibly TRBD1 on 6 matching bases. The ends were cut back, 1 base at V and 14 bases at J, with 12 bases in the middle. Germline-derived CDR1 and CDR2 are LNHNV and YYDKDF (reference sequence). This CDR3 contains 12 residues. In nucleotides, the CDR3 is TGTGCCACCAGCAGAGCTGGGGGCCAGGAGTTCTTC. Protein sequence: CATSRAGGQEFF.

The rearrangement joins TRBV7-6 to TRBJ1-5, with 9 bases identical to TRBD1. The CDR3 length is 18 residues. V shed 5 bases, J shed 0 bases, and the junction held 11 bases outside the gene matches. Germline lookup yields CDR1 SGHVS and CDR2 FNYEAQ. CDR3 region: CASSPLGQGRNSNQPQHF. The CDR3 coding sequence is TGTGCCAGCAGCCCCTTAGGACAGGGGCGAAATAGCAATCAGCCCCAGCATTTT.

This clonotype has only one observation. V and J are TRBV12-3 or TRBV12-4 and TRBJ2-7, with D perhaps TRBD2 (6 bases). The length of the CDR3 is 14 residues. V lost 5 bases, J lost 3 bases, and 14 bases lay in between. DNA for the CDR3: TGTGCCAGCAGTGGGACGGCGGGGCACTACGAGCAGTACTTC. This codes for CASSGTAGHYEQYF.

This chain links TRBV12-3 or TRBV12-4 with TRBJ1-1; D call uncertain. CDR3 length: 14 residues. V was cut by 3 bases and J by 4 bases, with 12 bases left in between. Written as DNA, the CDR3 is TGTGCCAGCAGTTTCCAGGACGTAACCACTGAAGCTTTCTTT. Its protein is CASSFQDVTTEAFF.

V usage is TRBV12-3 or TRBV12-4 and J usage is TRBJ2-3, with D maybe TRBD2 (5 bases). With 8 bases removed from V and 3 bases from J, the gap between germline ends came to 12 bases. CDR3 length equals 13 residues. The CDR3 DNA reads TGTGCCAGCGTCACCCGGGGAACAGATACGCAGTATTTT. Translation gives CASVTRGTDTQYF.

The chain combines TRBV4-3 with TRBJ1-2; a possible D gene is TRBD1 (5 bases). Trimming removed 0 bases at V and 4 bases at J, with 12 bases between. The CDR3 covers 15 residues. Germline-derived CDR1 and CDR2 are LGHNA and YSLEER. The CDR3 sequence is CASSQDSAGRYGYTF. CDR3 bases: TGCGCCAGCAGCCAAGATTCGGCAGGGCGCTATGGCTACACCTTC.

V and J are TRBV29-1 and TRBJ2-3, with TRBD2 as a possible D gene (6 bases). In germline, CDR1 is SQVTM, CDR2 ANQGSEA. This CDR3 region has 15 residues. The ends were cut back, 8 bases at V and 1 base at J, with 19 bases in the middle. CDR3 in amino acids: CSHSGGMRGTDTQYF. The CDR3 DNA reads TGCAGCCACTCTGGGGGGATGCGGGGCACAGATACGCAGTATTTT.

The chain is built from TRBV29-1 and TRBJ2-7; TRBD1 matches 7 bases. The junction had 15 bases not matched to a gene; V was cut back by 4 bases and J by 6 bases. CDR1 is SQVTM, CDR2 ANQGSEA, per germline. CDR3 size: 15 residues. The CDR3 sequence: CSVGGIRTGYREQYF. In DNA form, the CDR3 reads TGCAGCGTTGGGGGTATAAGGACAGGATACCGCGAGCAGTACTTC.

This clonotype came up a few times. The chain uses TRBV12-3 or TRBV12-4 and TRBJ1-6; maybe TRBD1 (6 bases). The CDR3 covers 15 residues. Trimming removed 6 bases at V and 10 bases at J, with 19 bases between. The CDR3, as DNA: TGTGCCAGCAGCCCTGGGGGGCCACCTATCTCACCCCTCCACTTT. Translated, it gives CASSPGGPPISPLHF.

The chain recombines TRBV5-1 with TRBJ2-5, with D perhaps matching TRBD1 (6 bases). The V end lost 7 bases, the J end lost 3 bases, and 10 bases lay between the germline ends. The CDR3 spans 12 residues. Germline V gene sequence: CDR1 SGHRS, CDR2 YFSETQ. CDR3 in amino acids: CASGSGEETQYF. The CDR3 DNA reads as TGCGCCAGCGGGTCAGGGGAAGAGACCCAGTACTTC.

The chain couples TRBV4-1 to TRBJ2-1; 11 bases agree with TRBD1. This CDR3 is 15 amino acids long. The germline V gene encodes CDR1 MGHRA and CDR2 YSYEKL. Unmatched junction bases numbered 6, after V lost 4 bases and J lost 7 bases. CDR3 sequence (DNA): TGCGCCAGCAGCCTAGAGGGACAGGGGGGGAATGAGCAGTTCTTC. The encoded protein is CASSLEGQGGNEQFF.